This TCR beta chain comes out of a study of blood T cell repertoires in COVID-19. As for the study in general: Italy, Spain and the United States were the sources of the convalescent and acute COVID-19 samples. The analysed material was cDNA or gDNA that came from T cells, B-cell-depleted T cells, or PBMCs.

Germline V CDR1 and CDR2: SGHNT, YYREEE (reference sequence). This CDR3 is 16 amino acids long. V shed 5 bases, J shed 4 bases, and the junction held 6 bases outside the gene matches. The table came from immunoSEQ multiplex PCR; TCRdb's copy has only in-frame clones and leaves some out. Of tens of thousands of clones in the sample, about 86% are singletons; the top ten hold approximately 59%. The clonotype was recovered from a man aged 70-80 years with acute or convalescent COVID-19. What was sequenced was peripheral blood. This sequence joins TRBV5-4 and TRBJ2-1; 13 positions match TRBD2. The CDR3 sequence: CASRRTSGGMYNEQFF. CDR3 DNA sequence: TGTGCCAGCAGGCGGACTAGCGGGGGTATGTACAATGAGCAGTTCTTC. The entire variable domain, with the rest obtained from reference TRBV5-4 and TRBJ2-1, is as follows: ETGVTQSPTHLIKTRGQQVTLRCSSQSGHNTVSWYQQALGQGPQFIFQYYREEENGRGNFPPRFSGLQFPNYSSELNVNALELDDSALYLCASRRTSGGMYNEQFFGPGTRLTVL.